This T cell receptor (beta chain) was found in a study of cytomegalovirus exposure and HLA in healthy donors. The study, taken as a whole, reports: What a later analysis reportedly showed was that an Asian-associated ancestry cluster had fewer N-insertions than the roughly 700-donor mean. The only immune exposure information that was available was CMV serostatus. The authors enumerated around 150 TCR beta chains as linked to cytomegalovirus. There was a cluster of highly shared sequence variants that was likely a sequencing artifact.

Amplification used 60 Vbeta primers and 13 Jbeta primers. The table came from immunoSEQ multiplex PCR; TCRdb's copy has only in-frame clones and leaves some out. The sample shows 150,000 to 200,000 clones, around 75% of them seen only once. The CDR3 has 13 residues. Looked up from germline, CDR1 is SGHAT and CDR2 is FQNNGV. Concerning this clone itself: The antigen is not known.

Sequencing input: PBMCs. The origin of this receptor is a woman in her twenties or thirties in good health and CMV-seronegative. This sequence joins TRBV11-2 and TRBJ2-5; D is unclear. The J call is uncertain, as TRBJ2-7 better fits the DNA end. Written as DNA, the CDR3 is TGTGCCAGCAGCTTATGGGACTCCTACGAGCAGTACTTC. Translated, it gives CASSLWDSYEQYF.